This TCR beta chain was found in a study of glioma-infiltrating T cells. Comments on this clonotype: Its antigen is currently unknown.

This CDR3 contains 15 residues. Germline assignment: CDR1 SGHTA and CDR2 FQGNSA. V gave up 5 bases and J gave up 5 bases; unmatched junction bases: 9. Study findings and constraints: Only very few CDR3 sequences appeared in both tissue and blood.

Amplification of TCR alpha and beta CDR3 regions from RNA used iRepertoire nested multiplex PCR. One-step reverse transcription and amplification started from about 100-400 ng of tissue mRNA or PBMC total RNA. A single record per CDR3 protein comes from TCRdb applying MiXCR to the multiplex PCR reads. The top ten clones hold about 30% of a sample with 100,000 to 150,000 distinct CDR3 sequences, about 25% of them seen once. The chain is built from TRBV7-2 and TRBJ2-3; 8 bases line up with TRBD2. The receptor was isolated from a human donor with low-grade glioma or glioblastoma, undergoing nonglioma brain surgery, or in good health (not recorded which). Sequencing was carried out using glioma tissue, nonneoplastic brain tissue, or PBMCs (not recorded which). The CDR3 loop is CASSTRAGGRDTQYF. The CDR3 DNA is TGTGCCAGCAGCACCAGGGCGGGGGGCAGAGATACGCAGTATTTT.